This entry lists 12 T cell receptor beta chains sequenced from one sample in a study of T cells in Graves' hyperthyroidism and ophthalmopathy. TCR beta CDR3 regions were amplified from RNA. Using the HTBI primer set, a first-round RT-PCR was run on the TCR CDR3. TCRdb passed the multiplex PCR reads through MiXCR, listing each CDR3 protein once. The table shows about 180,000 distinct CDR3 sequences, with over 15% occurring only once. Sequencing was performed on blood. These receptors were obtained from a woman aged 50 to 65 with Graves' hyperthyroidism.

This chain connects TRBV28 to TRBJ2-7; 7 bases fit TRBD1. The CDR3 consists of 15 residues. Trimming at V came to 1 base and at J to 2 bases, leaving 5 bases not matched to a gene. CDR1 is MDHEN, CDR2 SYDVKM, per germline. The CDR3 spells CASSLSFGQAYEQYF. CDR3 DNA sequence: TGTGCCAGCAGTTTATCCTTCGGACAGGCCTACGAGCAGTACTTC.

Many counts were recorded for this clonotype. This sequence joins TRBV5-1 and TRBJ2-1; TRBD2 matches 8 bases. The CDR3 has 15 residues. Germline assignment: CDR1 SGHRS and CDR2 YFSETQ. The V and J ends lost 4 bases and 8 bases, in that order; junction bases with no gene match: 11. CDR3 nucleotide sequence: TGCGCCAGCAGCATTCCGGGGGGGTTAACCCATGAGCAGTTCTTC. This encodes CASSIPGGLTHEQFF.

This clonotype was found many times. The V gene is TRBV28, the J gene TRBJ1-2; 10 nucleotides align to TRBD1. This CDR3 is built from 16 residues. J gave up 4 bases and V 5 bases, and 10 bases lay outside the gene matches. CDR1 is MDHEN and CDR2 is SYDVKM in the germline V gene. CDR3 loop: CASSPGTGARSYGYTF. The DNA for the CDR3 is TGTGCCAGCAGTCCCGGGACAGGGGCTCGGTCCTATGGCTACACCTTC.

This clonotype was seen repeatedly, ten times or more. The gene calls are TRBV19 and TRBJ1-4, with D perhaps TRBD1 (5 bases). CDR3 length: 14 amino acids. Germline CDR1 LNHDA, CDR2 SQIVND (reference sequence). Trimming took off 8 bases at V and 0 bases at J, with 10 bases between the two ends. Here the CDR3 DNA reads TGTGCCAGTGCCCAGGGAGCAACTAATGAAAAACTGTTTTTT. This codes for CASAQGATNEKLFF.

This clonotype appeared a few times. The V call is TRBV18, the J call TRBJ1-6; no reliable D call. Trimming removed 4 bases from V and 8 bases from J, with 15 bases in between. This CDR3 is 15 amino acids long. Germline CDR1 and CDR2: KGHSH and LQKENI. CDR3 bases: TGTGCCAGCTCACTACGGTCGGAGGGAGATTCACCCCTCCACTTT. Encoded protein: CASSLRSEGDSPLHF.

This clonotype came up many times. The chain uses TRBV29-1 and TRBJ2-1, with TRBD1 matching 10 bases. The V segment lost 6 bases and the J segment 4 bases; nucleotides outside the gene matches: 6. Per germline, CDR1 SQVTM and CDR2 ANQGSEA. The CDR3 runs 14 residues. The CDR3 region has the DNA TGCAGCGTGGAGGACAGGGGGGGATACAATGAGCAGTTCTTC. This encodes CSVEDRGGYNEQFF.

V is TRBV13 and J is TRBJ1-1; D possibly corresponds to TRBD1 (5 bases). This CDR3 contains 14 residues. Germline assignment: CDR1 PRHDT and CDR2 FYEKMQ (reference sequence). V lost 2 bases to trimming and J lost 6 bases, with 13 bases between them. CDR3 sequence (DNA): TGTGCCAGCAGCTTATGGAGGAGGGGCCCTGAAGCTTTCTTT. As protein: CASSLWRRGPEAFF.

In its sample, this clonotype was seen many times. The V gene is TRBV5-1, the J gene TRBJ2-2; D unclear. CDR3 length: 13 residues. Germline V gene sequence: CDR1 SGHRS, CDR2 YFSETQ. V lost 1 base and J lost 3, with 4 bases in between. CDR3: CASSLPHTGELFF. The CDR3 nucleotides are TGCGCCAGCAGCTTGCCTCACACCGGGGAGCTGTTTTTT.

This clonotype was seen at least ten times. The V gene is TRBV20-1, the J gene TRBJ2-1, with TRBD2 matching 9 bases. The V segment lost 0 bases and the J segment 7 bases; nucleotides outside the gene matches: 7. CDR1 is DFQATT, CDR2 SNEGSKA, per germline (reference sequence). This CDR3 spans 15 amino acids. CDR3 nucleotides: TGCAGTGCTAGAGATTACGGGACTAGCTTGAATGAGCAGTTCTTC. This codes for CSARDYGTSLNEQFF.

This clonotype appeared many times. The J gene is TRBJ1-5, the V gene TRBV27, with 7 nucleotides matching TRBD1. V lost 2 bases and J lost 5; bases outside the gene matches: 0. From germline, CDR1 is MNHEY and CDR2 SMNVEV (reference sequence). CDR3 length: 13 residues. CDR3 protein: CASSLGQDQPQHF. The CDR3 region has the DNA TGTGCCAGCAGTTTAGGACAGGATCAGCCCCAGCATTTT.

This clonotype appeared many times. This chain uses TRBV11-2 with TRBJ2-3; D uncertain. The germline V gene encodes CDR1 SGHAT and CDR2 FQNNGV. CDR3 length: 14 amino acids. Trimming shortened V by 1 base and J by 1 base, and 6 bases separated the two germline ends. The CDR3 loop reads CASSLGWGTDTQYF. DNA for the CDR3: TGTGCCAGCAGCTTAGGGTGGGGCACAGATACGCAGTATTTT.

Remarks on this clonotype: A much larger clone differs by one base, so this may be a read error. This chain links TRBV6-5 with TRBJ1-1; TRBD1 is a possible D gene (6 bases). Germline assignment: CDR1 MNHEY and CDR2 SVGAGI. This CDR3 has 14 amino acids. Trimming removed 5 bases from V and 4 bases from J, with 14 bases in between. In DNA form, the CDR3 reads TGTGCCAGCAGTCACGACAGGACCAGCACTGAAGCTTTCTTT. Translation: CASSHDRTSTEAFF.